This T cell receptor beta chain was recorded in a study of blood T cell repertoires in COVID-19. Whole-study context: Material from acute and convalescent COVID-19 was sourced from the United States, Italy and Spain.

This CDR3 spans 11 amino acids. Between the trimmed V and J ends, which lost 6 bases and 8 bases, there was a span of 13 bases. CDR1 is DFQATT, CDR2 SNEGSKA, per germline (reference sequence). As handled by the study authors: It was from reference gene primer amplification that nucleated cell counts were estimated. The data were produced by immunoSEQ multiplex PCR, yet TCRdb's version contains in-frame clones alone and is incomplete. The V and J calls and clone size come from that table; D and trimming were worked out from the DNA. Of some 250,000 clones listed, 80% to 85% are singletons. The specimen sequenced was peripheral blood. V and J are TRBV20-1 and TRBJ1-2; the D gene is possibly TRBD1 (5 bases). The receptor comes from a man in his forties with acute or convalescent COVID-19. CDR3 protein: CSAPDNEGYTF. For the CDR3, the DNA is TGCAGTGCCCCGGACAACGAGGGCTACACCTTC.